These T cell receptor beta chains were read from a single sample in a study of a mutant IDH1 vaccine in newly diagnosed glioma. Sequencing was performed with immunoSEQ multiplex PCR; in TCRdb, only in-frame clones are kept and a portion is missing. The table lists 68,000 or so clones, less than 90% of them singletons. For these TCRs, the target antigens are not known. Sample: PBMCs, taken from a glioma patient whose treatment included an IDH1 peptide vaccine. The origin of the receptors is a man aged 18-30 years with glioma. Each CDR3 is given with its conserved first and last residue. A D gene is named only where the DNA matches it firmly. Some rows have no size entry. The others give once, few or many, or a class for an expanded clone.

V gene	clone size	J gene	D gene	CDR3 DNA	CDR3 protein
TRBV10-2	.	TRBJ1-2	.	TGCGCCAGCAGTGACCCCCGGTCGGGAGGCTACACCTTC	CASSDPRSGGYTF
TRBV13	.	TRBJ1-1	.	TGTGCCAGCAGCTTAGGGGGCGACGGGAAAGCTTTCTTT	CASSLGGDGKAFF
TRBV9	.	TRBJ2-7	.	TGTGCCAGCAGCGGGGGATCAACCCCCACCTACGAGCAGTACTTC	CASSGGSTPTYEQYF
TRBV10-3	.	TRBJ2-4	TRBD2	TGTGCCATCAGTAATAGCGGGGGGGCCGGGAACATTCAGTACTTC	CAISNSGGAGNIQYF
TRBV19	once	TRBJ2-7	.	TGTGCCAGTAGTATTCACGGTTCCTACGAGCAGTACTTC	CASSIHGSYEQYF
TRBV19	.	TRBJ2-2	TRBD2	TGTGCCAGTAGTAGCGGGAGAGGGCTCACCGGGGAGCTGTTTTTT	CASSSGRGLTGELFF
TRBV30	once	TRBJ2-7	.	TGTGCCTGGAGTGTAGGCGGGGAGATCGAGCAGTACTTC	CAWSVGGEIEQYF
TRBV4-3	.	TRBJ1-5	TRBD1	TGCGCCAGCAGCCAGGAACAGGGGCAGGATCAGCCCCAGCATTTT	CASSQEQGQDQPQHF
TRBV6-5	.	TRBJ1-1	.	TGTGCCAGCAGCTTTAAGGGAAGCGGGACTGAAGCTTTCTTT	CASSFKGSGTEAFF
TRBV6-1	.	TRBJ1-2	.	TGTGCCAGCAGTGCCTTCAGGGTGGGCTATGGCTACACCTTC	CASSAFRVGYGYTF
TRBV11-1	.	TRBJ2-1	.	TGTGCCAGCAGCTCGGGCGGGATCCACAATGAGCAGTTCTTC	CASSSGGIHNEQFF
TRBV5-1	.	TRBJ2-7	.	TGCGCCAGCAGCTCCGAATACGAGCAGTACTTC	CASSSEYEQYF
TRBV5-1	once	TRBJ2-7	.	TGCGCCAGCAGCTATGAAGGAGCCTCCTCCTACGAGCAGTACTTC	CASSYEGASSYEQYF
TRBV30	.	TRBJ2-7	.	TGTGCCTGGAGACCCCTCGGGCGTCGCCTCGAGCAGTACTTC	CAWRPLGRRLEQYF
TRBV9	.	TRBJ2-1	.	TGTGCCAGCAGCGTAGAGGACCGCTACAATGAGCAGTTCTTC	CASSVEDRYNEQFF
TRBV5-1	few	TRBJ1-2	TRBD1	TGCGCCAGCAGCTTGGCCGGGACAGCTCCCTATGGCTACACCTTC	CASSLAGTAPYGYTF
TRBV6-5	.	TRBJ1-1	.	TGTGCCAGCAGTTACTCTCAGGGTAGGACTGAAGCTTTCTTT	CASSYSQGRTEAFF
TRBV5-6	.	TRBJ1-2	.	TGTGCCAGCAGTAACCCGGCCACCGGAACCTCGGGCTACACCTTC	CASSNPATGTSGYTF